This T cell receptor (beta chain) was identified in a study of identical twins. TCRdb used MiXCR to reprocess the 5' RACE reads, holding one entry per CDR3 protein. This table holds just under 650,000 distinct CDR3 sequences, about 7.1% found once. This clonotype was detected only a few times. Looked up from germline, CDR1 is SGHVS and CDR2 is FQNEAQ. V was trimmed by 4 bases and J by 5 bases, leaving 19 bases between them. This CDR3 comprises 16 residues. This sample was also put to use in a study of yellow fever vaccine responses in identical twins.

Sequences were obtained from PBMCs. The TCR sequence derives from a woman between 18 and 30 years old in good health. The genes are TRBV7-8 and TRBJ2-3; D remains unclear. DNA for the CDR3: TGTGCCAGCAGCTCAAGACACCTTCTTGGTAAAGATACGCAGTATTTT. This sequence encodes CASSSRHLLGKDTQYF.